The entry that follows covers one T cell receptor (beta chain) sequence. Its antigen is still unknown. PCR involved 60 Vbeta and 13 Jbeta primers. Authors' methods: Later, some 79 million unique TCR beta chains were counted in an analysis, and 8.5 million to 13 million of them were shared. Using immunoSEQ multiplex PCR, the repertoire was profiled, and TCRdb retains in-frame clones only, with some absent. D and trimming come from the DNA, and the V and J calls and clone size come from that table. The sample records roughly 190,000 clones, about four fifths being singletons. CDR1 is GTSNPN and CDR2 is SVGIG in the germline V gene (reference sequence). Trimming removed 1 base from V and 9 bases from J, with 7 bases in between. CDR3 size: 11 residues. This entry comes from a study of cytomegalovirus exposure and HLA in healthy donors. General study points: Per a prior analysis, the majority of TCR beta V segments were productive roughly 87% or roughly 30% of the time.

These donors counted as nominally healthy when sampled, but unrecorded immune exposures were likely. This chain joins TRBV30 and TRBJ2-1; D unclear. Sequencing was done on a sample of PBMCs. This TCR derives from a young woman in good health and CMV-seronegative. In DNA form, the CDR3 reads TGTGCCTGGAGTGGGGCCAGTGAGCAGTTCTTC. Translation gives CAWSGASEQFF.